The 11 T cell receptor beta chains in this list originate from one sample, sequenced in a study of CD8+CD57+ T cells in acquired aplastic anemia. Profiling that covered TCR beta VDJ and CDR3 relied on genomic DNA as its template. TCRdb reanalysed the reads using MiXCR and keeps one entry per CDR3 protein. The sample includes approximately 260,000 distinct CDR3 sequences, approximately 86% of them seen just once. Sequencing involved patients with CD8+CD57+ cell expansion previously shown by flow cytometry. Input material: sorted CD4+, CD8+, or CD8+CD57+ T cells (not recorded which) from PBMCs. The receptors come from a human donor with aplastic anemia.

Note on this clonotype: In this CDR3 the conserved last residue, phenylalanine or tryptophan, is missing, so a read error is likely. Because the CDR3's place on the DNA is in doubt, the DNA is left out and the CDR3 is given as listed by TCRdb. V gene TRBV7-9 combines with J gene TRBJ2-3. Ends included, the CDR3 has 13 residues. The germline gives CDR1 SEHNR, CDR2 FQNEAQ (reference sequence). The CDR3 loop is CASSFTSTMSSPS.

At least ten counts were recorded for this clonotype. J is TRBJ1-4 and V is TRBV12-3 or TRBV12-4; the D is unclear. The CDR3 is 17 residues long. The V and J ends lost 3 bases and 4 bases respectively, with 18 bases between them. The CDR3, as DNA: TGTGCCAGCAGTTTGTCTTCAGGAGAACAAATTAATGAAAAACTGTTTTTT. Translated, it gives CASSLSSGEQINEKLFF.

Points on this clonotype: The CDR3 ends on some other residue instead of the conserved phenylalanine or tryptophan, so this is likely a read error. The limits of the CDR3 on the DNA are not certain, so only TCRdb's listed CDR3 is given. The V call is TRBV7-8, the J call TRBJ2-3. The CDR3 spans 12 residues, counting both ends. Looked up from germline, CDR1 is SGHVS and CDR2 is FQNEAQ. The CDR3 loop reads CASSVASDTENL.

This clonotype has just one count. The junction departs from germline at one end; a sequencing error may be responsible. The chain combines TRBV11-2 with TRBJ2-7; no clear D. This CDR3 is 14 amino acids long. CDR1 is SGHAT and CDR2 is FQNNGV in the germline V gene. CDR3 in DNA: TGTGCCAGCAGCTTAGACTTGCCAGTGGGCAAGCAGTCCTTC. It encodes CASSLDLPVGKQSF.

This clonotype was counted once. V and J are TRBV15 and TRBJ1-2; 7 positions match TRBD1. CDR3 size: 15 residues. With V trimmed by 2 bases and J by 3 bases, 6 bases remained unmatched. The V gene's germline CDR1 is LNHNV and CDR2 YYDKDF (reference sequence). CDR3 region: CATSRPGTADYGYTF. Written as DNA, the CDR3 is TGTGCCACCAGCAGACCCGGGACAGCAGACTATGGCTACACCTTC.

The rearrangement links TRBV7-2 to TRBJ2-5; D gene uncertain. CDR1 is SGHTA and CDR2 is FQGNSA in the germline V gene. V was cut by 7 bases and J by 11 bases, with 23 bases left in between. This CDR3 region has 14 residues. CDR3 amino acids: CASTREADAVAQYF. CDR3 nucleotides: TGTGCCAGCACAAGAGAGGCCGACGCAGTTGCACAGTACTTC.

DNA for the CDR3: TGTGCCATCAGTGACCATCCCGGACAGGATGATTTCTTT. This codes for CAISDHPGQDDFF. This chain connects TRBV10-3 to TRBJ1-1; TRBD1 matches 7 bases. J was trimmed by 13 bases and V by 3 bases; bases with no gene match: 11. The germline V gene encodes CDR1 ENHRY and CDR2 SYGVKD. The CDR3 contains 13 residues.

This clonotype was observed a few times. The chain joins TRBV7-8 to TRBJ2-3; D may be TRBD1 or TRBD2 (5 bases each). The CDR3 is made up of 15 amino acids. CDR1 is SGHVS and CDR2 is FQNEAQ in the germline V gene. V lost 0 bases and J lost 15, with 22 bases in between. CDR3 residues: CASSLAGRPDTQHYF. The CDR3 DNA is TGTGCCAGCAGCTTAGCGGGACGTCCCGATACGCAGCATTATTTT.

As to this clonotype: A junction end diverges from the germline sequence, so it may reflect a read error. The CDR3 reads CATSRASQPETLDF. In DNA form, the CDR3 reads TGTGCCACCAGCAGAGCTTCCCAGCCGGAGACTCTGGACTTC. The chain combines TRBV9 with TRBJ2-5; D remains ambiguous. Germline CDR1 and CDR2: SGDLS and YYNGEE. The CDR3 totals 14 residues.

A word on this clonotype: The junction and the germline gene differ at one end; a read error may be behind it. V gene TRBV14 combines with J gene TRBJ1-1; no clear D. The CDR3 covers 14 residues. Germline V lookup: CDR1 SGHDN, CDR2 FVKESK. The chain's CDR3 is CASSLDSLRTLGIF. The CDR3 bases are TGTGCCAGCAGCCTAGATAGTTTGCGAACTCTCGGGATCTTT.

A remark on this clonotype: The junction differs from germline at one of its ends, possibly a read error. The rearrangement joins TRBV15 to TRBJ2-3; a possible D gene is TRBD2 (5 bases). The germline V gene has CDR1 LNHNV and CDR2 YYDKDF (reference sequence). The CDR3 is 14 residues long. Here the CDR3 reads CATSRDSSKDTQYF. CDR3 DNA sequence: TGTGCCACCAGCAGGGACTCCAGCAAAGATACCCAGTACTTT.